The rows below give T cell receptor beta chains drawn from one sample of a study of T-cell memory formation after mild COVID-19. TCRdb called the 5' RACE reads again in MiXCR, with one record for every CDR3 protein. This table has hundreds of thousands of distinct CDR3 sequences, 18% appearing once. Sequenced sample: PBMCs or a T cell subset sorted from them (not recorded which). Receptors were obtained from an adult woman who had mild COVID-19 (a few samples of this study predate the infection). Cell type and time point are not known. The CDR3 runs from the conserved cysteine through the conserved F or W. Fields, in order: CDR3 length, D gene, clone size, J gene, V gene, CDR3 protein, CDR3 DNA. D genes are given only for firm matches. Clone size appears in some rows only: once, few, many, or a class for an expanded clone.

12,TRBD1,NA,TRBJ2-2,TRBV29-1,CSVADRAGELFF,TGCAGCGTCGCAGACAGGGCCGGGGAGCTGTTTTTT
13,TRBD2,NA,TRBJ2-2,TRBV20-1,CSARRGDGGELFF,TGCAGTGCTAGGCGGGGGGATGGCGGGGAGCTGTTTTTT
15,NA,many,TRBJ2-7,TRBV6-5,CASSYSSGTFYEQYF,TGTGCCAGCAGTTACAGCAGCGGGACATTCTACGAGCAGTACTTC
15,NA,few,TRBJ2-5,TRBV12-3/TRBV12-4,CASSRPTESEETQYF,TGTGCCAGCAGCCGACCGACGGAATCTGAAGAGACCCAGTACTTC
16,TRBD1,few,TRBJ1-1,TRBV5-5,CASRRKPGGAYTEAFF,TGTGCCAGCAGACGAAAACCAGGGGGCGCTTATACTGAAGCTTTCTTT
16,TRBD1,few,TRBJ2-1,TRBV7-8,CASSLGRGKGYNEQFF,TGTGCCAGCAGCTTAGGCAGGGGGAAAGGCTACAATGAGCAGTTCTTC
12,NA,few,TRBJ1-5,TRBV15,CATSRDTGPQHF,TGTGCCACCAGCAGAGATACGGGGCCCCAGCATTTT
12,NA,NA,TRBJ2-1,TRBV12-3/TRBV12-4,CASSGATNEQFF,TGTGCCAGCAGCGGGGCTACCAATGAGCAGTTCTTC
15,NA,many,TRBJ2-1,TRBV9,CASSGRSRQYNEQFF,TGTGCCAGCAGCGGGCGTAGTCGACAGTACAATGAGCAGTTCTTC
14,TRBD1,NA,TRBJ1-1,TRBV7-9,CASGQARMNTEAFF,TGTGCCAGCGGACAGGCGAGGATGAACACTGAAGCTTTCTTT
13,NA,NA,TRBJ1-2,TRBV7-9,CASSLGETYGYTF,TGTGCCAGCAGCTTGGGGGAGACCTATGGCTACACCTTC
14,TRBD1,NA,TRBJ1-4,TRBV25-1,CASSPGQGVEKLFF,TGTGCCAGCAGCCCGGGACAGGGAGTAGAAAAACTGTTTTTT
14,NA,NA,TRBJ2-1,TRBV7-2,CASSPSGSGNEQFF,TGTGCCAGCAGCCCCTCGGGGAGTGGCAATGAGCAGTTCTTC
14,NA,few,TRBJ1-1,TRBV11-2,CASSLFAVNTEAFF,TGTGCCAGCAGCTTATTTGCCGTCAACACTGAAGCTTTCTTT
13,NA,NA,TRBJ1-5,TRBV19,CASTRTRERPQHF,TGTGCCAGTACCAGGACACGCGAACGGCCCCAGCATTTT
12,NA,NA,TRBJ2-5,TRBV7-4,CASGGFWGRIPF,TGTGCCAGTGGGGGCTTTTGGGGACGGATCCCCTTC
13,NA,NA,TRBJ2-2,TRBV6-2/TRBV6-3,CASKDGTTGELFF,TGTGCCAGCAAGGACGGGACTACCGGGGAGCTGTTTTTT
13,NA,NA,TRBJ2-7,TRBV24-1,CATSPTPSEEQYF,TGTGCCACCAGTCCGACACCCTCGGAAGAGCAGTACTTC
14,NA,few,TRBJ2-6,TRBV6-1,CATSWISGANVLTF,TGTGCCACCAGTTGGATCTCTGGGGCCAACGTCCTGACTTTC
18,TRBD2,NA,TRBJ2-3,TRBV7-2,CASSLGRGGRALTDTQYF,TGTGCCAGCAGCTTAGGGCGTGGCGGGAGGGCGTTGACAGATACGCAGTATTTT
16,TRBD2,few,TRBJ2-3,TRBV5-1,CASRAHSGGAGDTQYF,TGCGCCAGCAGGGCCCATAGCGGGGGGGCCGGAGATACGCAGTATTTT
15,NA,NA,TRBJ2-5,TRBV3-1,CASSQDAGLQETQYF,TGTGCCAGCAGCCAAGACGCGGGGCTCCAAGAGACCCAGTACTTC
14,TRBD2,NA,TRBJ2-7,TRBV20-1,CSAPGTSGSYEQYF,TGCAGTGCGCCAGGGACTAGCGGGAGCTACGAGCAGTACTTC
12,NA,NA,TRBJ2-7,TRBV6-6,CASSKSNYEQYF,TGTGCCAGCAGCAAGTCAAACTACGAGCAGTACTTC
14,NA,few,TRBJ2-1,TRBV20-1,CSAVGTAYRNEQFF,TGCAGTGCCGTCGGGACCGCCTATCGTAATGAGCAGTTCTTC
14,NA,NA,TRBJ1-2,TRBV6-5,CASSRVPRGYGYTF,TGTGCCAGCAGCCGGGTCCCCCGGGGCTATGGCTACACCTTC
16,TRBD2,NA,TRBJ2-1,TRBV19,CASSIAVAGGYNEQFF,TGTGCCAGTAGTATTGCGGTGGCGGGAGGGTACAATGAGCAGTTCTTC
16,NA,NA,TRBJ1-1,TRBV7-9,CASSLAGGTLNTEAFF,TGTGCCAGCAGCTTAGCAGGGGGGACGCTGAACACTGAAGCTTTCTTT
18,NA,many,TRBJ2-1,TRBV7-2,CASSLSGDSSFSYNEQFF,TGTGCCAGCAGCTTAAGCGGGGACAGTTCATTTTCCTACAATGAGCAGTTCTTC
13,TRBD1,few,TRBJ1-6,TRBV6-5,CATDDREGSPLHF,TGTGCCACAGACGACAGGGAAGGTTCACCCCTCCACTTT
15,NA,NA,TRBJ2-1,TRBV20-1,CSASGGRVSYNEQFF,TGCAGTGCTAGTGGCGGCAGGGTCAGCTACAATGAGCAGTTCTTC
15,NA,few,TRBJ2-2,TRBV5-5,CASSRKGQNTGELFF,TGTGCCAGCAGCCGGAAAGGGCAGAACACCGGGGAGCTGTTTTTT
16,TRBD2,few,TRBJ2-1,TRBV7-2,CASSLEPGLTYNEQFF,TGTGCCAGCAGCTTAGAACCGGGACTAACGTACAATGAGCAGTTCTTC
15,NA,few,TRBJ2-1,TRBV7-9,CASRPTLAVYNEQFF,TGTGCCAGCCGCCCAACTCTCGCCGTTTACAATGAGCAGTTCTTC
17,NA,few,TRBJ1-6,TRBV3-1,CASSPHYYPGGSSPLHF,TGTGCCAGCAGCCCACACTATTACCCCGGAGGTAGTTCACCCCTCCACTTT
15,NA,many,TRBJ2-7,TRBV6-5,CASSYSAGTSYEQYF,TGTGCCAGCAGTTACTCGGCCGGGACCTCCTACGAGCAGTACTTC
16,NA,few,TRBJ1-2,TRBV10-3,CAISVGVVGPNYGYTF,TGTGCCATCAGTGTGGGTGTCGTAGGGCCCAACTATGGCTACACCTTC
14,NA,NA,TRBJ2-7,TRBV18,CASAGRKGDYEQYF,TGTGCCAGCGCCGGCCGGAAGGGGGACTACGAGCAGTACTTC
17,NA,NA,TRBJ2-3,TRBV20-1,CSARLLLLDGSKNTQYF,TGCAGTGCTAGACTCCTATTACTCGACGGTAGCAAAAATACGCAGTATTTT
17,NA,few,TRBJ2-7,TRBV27,CASSFHHAVHILHEQYF,TGTGCCAGCAGTTTCCACCACGCCGTCCATATTCTCCACGAGCAGTACTTC
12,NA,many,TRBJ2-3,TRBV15,CATSPLGDTQYF,TGTGCCACCAGCCCCCTCGGAGATACGCAGTATTTT
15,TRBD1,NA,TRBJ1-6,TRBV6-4,CASKTGSAYNSPLHF,TGTGCCAGCAAGACAGGGAGCGCCTATAATTCACCCCTCCACTTT
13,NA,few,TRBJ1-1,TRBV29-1,CSVEIRGWRTAFF,TGCAGCGTTGAAATTCGGGGGTGGAGGACGGCTTTCTTT
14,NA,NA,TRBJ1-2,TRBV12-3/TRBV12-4,CASSFAGTNYGYTF,TGTGCCAGCAGTTTCGCCGGGACAAACTATGGCTACACCTTC
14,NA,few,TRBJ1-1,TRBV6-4,CASSDFLGSTEAFF,TGTGCCAGCAGTGACTTTCTGGGGTCCACTGAAGCTTTCTTT
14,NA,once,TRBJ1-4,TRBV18,CASSPGHTNEKLFF,TGTGCCAGCTCACCGGGACACACTAATGAAAAACTGTTTTTT
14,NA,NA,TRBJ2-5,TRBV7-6,CASSLETLRETQYF,TGTGCCAGCAGCTTAGAGACGCTCCGAGAGACCCAGTACTTC
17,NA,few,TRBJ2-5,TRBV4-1,CASSQEAPTRRVETQYF,TGCGCCAGCAGCCAAGAAGCCCCGACTAGGCGGGTGGAGACCCAGTACTTC
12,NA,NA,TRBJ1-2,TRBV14,CASSSLLDGYTF,TGTGCCAGCAGCTCCCTCCTGGATGGCTACACCTTC
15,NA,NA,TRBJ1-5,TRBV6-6,CASSYRGGVNQPQHF,TGTGCCAGCAGTTACCGGGGAGGAGTCAATCAGCCCCAGCATTTT
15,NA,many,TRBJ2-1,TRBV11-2,CASSYNRGGSNEQFF,TGTGCCAGCAGTTACAACAGGGGAGGTAGCAATGAGCAGTTCTTC
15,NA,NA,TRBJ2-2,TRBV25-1,CASSERRDLGGELFF,TGTGCCAGCAGTGAAAGGAGGGATTTGGGCGGGGAGCTGTTTTTT
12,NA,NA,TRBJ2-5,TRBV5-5,CASSTPAETQYF,TGTGCCAGCAGCACCCCCGCGGAGACCCAGTACTTC
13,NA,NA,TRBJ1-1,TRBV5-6,CASTTALGTEAFF,TGTGCCAGCACCACCGCCCTTGGGACTGAAGCTTTCTTT